The rows below give T cell receptor beta chains drawn from one sample of a study of blood T cell repertoires in COVID-19. The data were produced by immunoSEQ multiplex PCR, yet TCRdb's version contains in-frame clones alone and is incomplete. The top ten hold about 3.5% of the sample, which has under 150,000 clones, roughly nine tenths seen once. Sequenced input: peripheral blood. All receptors come from a man aged 45-65 years with active COVID-19. Both conserved end residues are part of each CDR3. The D gene is left open where the match is weak. The size field is filled for only some rows; it gives once, few, many or a size class.

clone_size,j_call,v_call,d_call,cdr3_aa,cdr3_nt
NA,TRBJ2-7,TRBV11-1,NA,CASSPPGQIYEQYF,TGTGCCAGCAGCCCTCCGGGACAAATATACGAGCAGTACTTC
NA,TRBJ2-2,TRBV6-1,TRBD2,CASSGGLAGLTGELFF,TGTGCCAGCAGTGGGGGACTAGCGGGGTTAACCGGGGAGCTGTTTTTT
NA,TRBJ1-3,TRBV5-6,NA,CASSFPGEGSSGNTIYF,TGTGCCAGCAGCTTTCCAGGGGAAGGGAGCTCTGGAAACACCATATATTTT
NA,TRBJ2-1,TRBV10-1,NA,CASSDPLYNEQFF,TGCGCCAGCAGTGACCCCCTCTACAATGAGCAGTTCTTC
NA,TRBJ1-5,TRBV3-1/TRBV3-2,TRBD1,CASSQTGISNQPQHF,TGTGCCAGCAGCCAGACAGGGATTAGCAATCAGCCCCAGCATTTT
few,TRBJ2-7,TRBV5-6,NA,CASSLGQYYEQYF,TGTGCCAGCAGCTTGGGACAGTACTACGAGCAGTACTTC
NA,TRBJ1-2,TRBV5-1,NA,CASSLQDNYGYTF,TGCGCCAGCAGCCTACAGGATAACTATGGCTACACCTTC
NA,TRBJ2-3,TRBV6-5,NA,CASTEVGVSTDTQYF,TGTGCCAGCACCGAGGTAGGGGTTAGCACAGATACGCAGTATTTT
NA,TRBJ2-3,TRBV18,TRBD2,CASSLTSGSTTDTQYF,TGTGCCAGCTCACTGACTAGCGGGAGTACCACAGATACGCAGTATTTT
NA,TRBJ1-5,TRBV29-1,NA,CSVGQPNQPQHF,TGCAGCGTCGGACAGCCCAATCAGCCCCAGCATTTT
NA,TRBJ2-5,TRBV24-1,NA,CATSDLRGAFETQYF,TGTGCCACCAGTGATTTGAGGGGTGCGTTTGAGACCCAGTACTTC
NA,TRBJ1-1,TRBV5-1,NA,CASRSTGEAFF,TGCGCCAGCAGATCCACAGGGGAAGCTTTCTTT
once,TRBJ2-5,TRBV18,TRBD2,CASSQSGGARETQYF,TGTGCCAGCTCACAAAGCGGGGGGGCTCGCGAGACCCAGTACTTC
NA,TRBJ1-2,TRBV6-5,TRBD1,CASSSSPGQAYGYTF,TGTGCCAGCAGTTCCTCCCCCGGACAGGCCTATGGCTACACCTTC
once,TRBJ2-7,TRBV6-1,NA,CASSGERGTEGRRYEQYF,TGTGCCAGCAGTGGAGAACGCGGGACGGAAGGTCGTCGATACGAGCAGTACTTC
once,TRBJ2-3,TRBV7-9,TRBD2,CASSSGLAGDFSDTQYF,TGTGCCAGCAGCTCGGGACTAGCGGGGGATTTTTCAGATACGCAGTATTTT